The clone carrying this TCR beta chain was detected ten times or more. Its antigen is not known. The sample belongs to a study of T cells in Graves' hyperthyroidism and ophthalmopathy. Study context: Peripheral blood was drawn at first diagnosis, prior to all treatment.

Every diagnosis used clinical symptoms, serum thyroxine and TRAb, thyroid ultrasound and orbital computed tomography. PBMCs were obtained from approximately 10 ml fresh peripheral blood. Amplification targeted TCR beta CDR3 regions from RNA transcripts. Researchers ran a first-round RT-PCR on the TCR CDR3 using the HTBI primer set. A single record per CDR3 protein comes from TCRdb applying MiXCR to the multiplex PCR reads. Of hundreds of thousands of distinct CDR3 sequences in the sample, more than 11% are singletons; the top ten hold around 25%. The CDR3 is 15 residues long. Germline-derived CDR1 and CDR2 are MDHEN and SYDVKM. Losses at the gene ends were 7 bases for V and 7 bases for J; bases not matched to a gene: 10. Whole-study results and caveats: A model using 13 V-J features told ophthalmopathy apart from stable hyperthyroidism.

This chain uses TRBV28 with TRBJ2-2; the match to TRBD2 covers 9 bases. This TCR was recovered from a woman younger than 45 with Graves' hyperthyroidism. The sample consisted of blood. CDR3 sequence reads: CASNSREGQVGELFF. In DNA, the CDR3 is TGTGCCAGCAATTCGCGGGAGGGCCAAGTCGGGGAGCTGTTTTTT.